This TCR beta chain emerged from a study of T cells in Graves' hyperthyroidism and ophthalmopathy. Findings of the study overall: From stable hyperthyroidism, ophthalmopathy was separated by a 13 V-J model. Most thyroid clonotypes that were expanded above 0.001 also turned up in blood.

As for this clonotype: Its target is not known.

This CDR3 comprises 14 residues. From germline, CDR1 is SGHNT and CDR2 YYREEE (reference sequence). V lost 10 bases, J lost 1 base, and 17 bases lay in between. Patients were excluded because of uncontrolled infection, other autoimmune disease, pregnancy or lactation. TCR beta CDR3 sequences were amplified from RNA transcripts. When the TCR CDR3 underwent first-round RT-PCR, the HTBI primer set was used. TCRdb processed the multiplex PCR reads anew with MiXCR; each CDR3 protein has one entry. Here the sample spans a few hundred thousand distinct CDR3 sequences, about 45% being singletons. This chain links TRBV5-4 with TRBJ1-2, with a tentative D call TRBD1 (6 bases). The receptor was isolated from an adult woman with Graves' disease, either hyperthyroidism or ophthalmopathy (not recorded which). Sequences were obtained from peripheral blood or thyroid tissue (not recorded which). CDR3 sequence reads: CAFHLQGLNYGYTF. The CDR3 nucleotides read TGTGCCTTTCACCTTCAGGGGCTTAACTATGGCTACACCTTC.